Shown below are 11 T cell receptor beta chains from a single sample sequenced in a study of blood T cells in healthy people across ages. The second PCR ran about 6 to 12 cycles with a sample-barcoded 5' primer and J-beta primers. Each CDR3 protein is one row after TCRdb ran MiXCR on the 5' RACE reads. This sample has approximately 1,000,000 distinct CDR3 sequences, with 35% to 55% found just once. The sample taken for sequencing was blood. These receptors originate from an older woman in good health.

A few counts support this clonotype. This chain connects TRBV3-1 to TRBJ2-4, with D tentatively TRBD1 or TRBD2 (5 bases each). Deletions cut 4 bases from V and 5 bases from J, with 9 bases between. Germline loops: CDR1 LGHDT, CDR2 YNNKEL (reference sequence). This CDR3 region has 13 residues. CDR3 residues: CASSLRGENIQYF. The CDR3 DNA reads TGTGCCAGCAGCCTCCGGGGCGAAAACATTCAGTACTTC.

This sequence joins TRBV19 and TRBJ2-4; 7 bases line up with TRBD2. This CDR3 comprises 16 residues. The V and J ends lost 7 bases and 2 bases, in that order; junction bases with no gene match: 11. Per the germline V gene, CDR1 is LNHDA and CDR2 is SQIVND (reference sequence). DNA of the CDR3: TGTGCCAGTAAACTTCAGGGAGGGATCTCCAAAAACATTCAGTACTTC. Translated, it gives CASKLQGGISKNIQYF.

The DNA for the CDR3 is TGTGCCAGCAGCGATGGGGTGGCCGGGTACGAGCAGTACTTC. It translates to CASSDGVAGYEQYF. The rearrangement joins TRBV6-1 to TRBJ2-7; D gene ambiguous. CDR1 and CDR2 (germline): MNHNS, SASEGT. This CDR3 has 14 amino acids. V shed 6 bases and J shed 4 bases, with 16 bases lying between them.

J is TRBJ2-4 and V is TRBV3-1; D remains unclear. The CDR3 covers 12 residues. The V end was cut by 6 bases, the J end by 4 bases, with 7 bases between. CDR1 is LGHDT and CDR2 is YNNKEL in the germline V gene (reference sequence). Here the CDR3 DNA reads TGTGCCAGCAGTCCAGATAAAAACATTCAGTACTTC. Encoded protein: CASSPDKNIQYF.

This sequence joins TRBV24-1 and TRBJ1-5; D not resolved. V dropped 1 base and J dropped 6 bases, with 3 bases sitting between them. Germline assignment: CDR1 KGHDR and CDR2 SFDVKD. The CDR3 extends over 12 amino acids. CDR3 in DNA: TGTGCCACCAGTGATTTAGGTCAGCCCCAGCATTTT. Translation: CATSDLGQPQHF.

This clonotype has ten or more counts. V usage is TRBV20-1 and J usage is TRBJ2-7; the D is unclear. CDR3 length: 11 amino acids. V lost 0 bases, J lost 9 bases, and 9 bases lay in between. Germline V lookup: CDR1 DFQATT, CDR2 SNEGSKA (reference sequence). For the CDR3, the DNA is TGCAGTGCTAGAGACCCCCCCGGGCAGTACTTC. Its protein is CSARDPPGQYF.

DNA for the CDR3: TGCAGCGTTCAGACTAGCGGGAGGCGGAATGAGCAGTTCTTC. Its translation is CSVQTSGRRNEQFF. V and J are TRBV29-1 and TRBJ2-1; TRBD2 matches 13 bases. The CDR3 is 14 amino acids. Germline V gives CDR1 SQVTM, CDR2 ANQGSEA. V shed 5 bases and J 7 bases; nucleotides not matched to a gene: 5.

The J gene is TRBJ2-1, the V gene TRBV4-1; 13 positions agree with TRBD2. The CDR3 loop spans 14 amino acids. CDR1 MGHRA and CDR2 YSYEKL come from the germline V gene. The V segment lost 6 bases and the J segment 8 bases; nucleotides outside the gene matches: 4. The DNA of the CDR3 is TGCGCCAGCAGAGGACTAGCGGGGGCGCATGAGCAGTTCTTC. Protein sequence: CASRGLAGAHEQFF.

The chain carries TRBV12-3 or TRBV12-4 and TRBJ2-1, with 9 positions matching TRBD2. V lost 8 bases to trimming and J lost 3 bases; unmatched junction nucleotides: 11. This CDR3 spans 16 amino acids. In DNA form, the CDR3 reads TGTGCCAGCGACGCGGGAGGGTTGGGGTTCTACAATGAGCAGTTCTTC. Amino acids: CASDAGGLGFYNEQFF.

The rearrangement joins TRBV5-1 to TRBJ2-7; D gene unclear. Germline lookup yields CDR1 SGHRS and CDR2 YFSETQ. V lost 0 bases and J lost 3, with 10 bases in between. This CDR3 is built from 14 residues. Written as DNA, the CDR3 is TGCGCCAGCAGCTTGGTATTGGGCGGCTACGAGCAGTACTTC. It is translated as CASSLVLGGYEQYF. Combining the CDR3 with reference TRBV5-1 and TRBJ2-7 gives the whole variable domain KAGVTQTPRYLIKTRGQQVTLSCSPISGHRSVSWYQQTPGQGLQFLFEYFSETQRNKGNFPGRFSGRQFSNSRSEMNVSTLELGDSALYLCASSLVLGGYEQYFGPGTRLTVT.

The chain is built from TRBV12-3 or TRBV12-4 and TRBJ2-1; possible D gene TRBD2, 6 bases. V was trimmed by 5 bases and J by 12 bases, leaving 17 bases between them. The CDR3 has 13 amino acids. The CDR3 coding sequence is TGTGCCAGCAGTCAGGGACTCTCCGTCGGGCAGTTCTTC. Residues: CASSQGLSVGQFF.